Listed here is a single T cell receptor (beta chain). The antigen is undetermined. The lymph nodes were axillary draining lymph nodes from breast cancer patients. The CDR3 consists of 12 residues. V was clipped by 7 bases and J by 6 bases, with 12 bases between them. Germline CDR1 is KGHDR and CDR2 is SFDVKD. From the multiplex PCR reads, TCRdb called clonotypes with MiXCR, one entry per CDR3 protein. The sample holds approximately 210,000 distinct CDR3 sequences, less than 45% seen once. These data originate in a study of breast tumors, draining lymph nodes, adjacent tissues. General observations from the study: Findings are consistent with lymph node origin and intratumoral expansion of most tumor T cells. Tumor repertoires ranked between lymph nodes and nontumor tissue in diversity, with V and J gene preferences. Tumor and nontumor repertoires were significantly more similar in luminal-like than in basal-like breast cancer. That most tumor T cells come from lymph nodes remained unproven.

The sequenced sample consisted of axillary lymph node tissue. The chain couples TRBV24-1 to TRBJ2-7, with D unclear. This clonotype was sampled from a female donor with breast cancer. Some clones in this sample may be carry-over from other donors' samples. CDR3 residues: CATSALGREQYF. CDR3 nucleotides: TGTGCCACCAGCGCCCTCGGGCGCGAGCAGTACTTC.